This is a list of T cell receptor beta chains from one sample in a study of blood T cells in healthy people across ages. TCRdb called the 5' RACE reads again in MiXCR, with one record for every CDR3 protein. This sample has about 1.1 million distinct CDR3 sequences; more than 30% occur once, and the top ten carry about an eighth. Specimen: blood. Receptor source: a young man in good health. Each CDR3 is given with its conserved first and last residue. A D gene is named only where the DNA matches it firmly. Size is stated for part of the rows, as once, few or many counts, or as a class when the clone is expanded.

d_call,v_call,clone_size,j_call,cdr3_length,cdr3_nt,cdr3_aa
NA,TRBV7-2,few,TRBJ1-1,14,TGTGCCAGCAGCTTACCGGGCAGGGGTAATGAAGCTTTCTTT,CASSLPGRGNEAFF
NA,TRBV3-1,few,TRBJ1-6,13,TGTGCCAGCAGCCCAGGGACAAATTCACCCCTCCACTTT,CASSPGTNSPLHF
NA,TRBV28,NA,TRBJ2-7,16,TGTGCCAGCAGTAACACAGGTCTAGGGCCCAACAATGAGCAGTACTTC,CASSNTGLGPNNEQYF
TRBD1,TRBV27,NA,TRBJ2-7,10,TGTGCGACAGGGTACTCCGAGCAGTACTTC,CATGYSEQYF
NA,TRBV12-3/TRBV12-4,NA,TRBJ1-5,13,TGTGCCAGCAGGATTCAGGGCAATCAGCCCCAGCATTTT,CASRIQGNQPQHF
TRBD2,TRBV12-5,few,TRBJ2-1,14,TGTGCTAGTGGTTTAAGCGGGGGGACAAATGAGCAGTTCTTC,CASGLSGGTNEQFF
NA,TRBV13,NA,TRBJ1-2,13,TGTGCCAGCAGCTTAGCTCGCCTAAGTGGCTACACCTTC,CASSLARLSGYTF
NA,TRBV15,NA,TRBJ2-3,13,TGTACCACTAGCAATGGGGGAACAGATACGCAGTATTTT,CTTSNGGTDTQYF
NA,TRBV29-1,NA,TRBJ1-2,12,TGCAGCGCCCAGGCCAGAAACTATGGCTACACCTTC,CSAQARNYGYTF
NA,TRBV28,NA,TRBJ2-2,14,TGTGCCAGCAGACCGGGACAGAACACCGGGGAGCTGTTTTTT,CASRPGQNTGELFF
TRBD1,TRBV28,NA,TRBJ1-5,16,TGTGCCACCTTATCCACAGGGGTTAGTTCGAGGCAGCCCCAGCATTTT,CATLSTGVSSRQPQHF
NA,TRBV5-1,few,TRBJ2-3,14,TGCGCCAGCAGCGGTGGCCCTAGTGCAGATACGCAGTATTTT,CASSGGPSADTQYF
TRBD1,TRBV6-5,NA,TRBJ1-2,13,TGTGCCACCTTGGACAGGGGAAGGTATGGCTACACCTTC,CATLDRGRYGYTF
NA,TRBV7-9,NA,TRBJ2-5,15,TGTGCCAGCAGCTTATTTTCTAGCGAGCAAGAGACCCAGTACTTC,CASSLFSSEQETQYF
TRBD1,TRBV24-1,few,TRBJ1-4,14,TGTGCCACCAGTGATGGAGGGGGCGATGAAAAACTGTTTTTT,CATSDGGGDEKLFF
NA,TRBV4-3,NA,TRBJ1-1,14,TGCGCCAGCAGCCAAGATACCTCAGGGACTGAAGCTTTCTTT,CASSQDTSGTEAFF
NA,TRBV5-1,NA,TRBJ1-1,15,TGCGCCAGCAGCCGAGGTGGGGAGATGAACACTGAAGCTTTCTTT,CASSRGGEMNTEAFF
TRBD1,TRBV4-3,NA,TRBJ1-1,14,TGCGCCAGCAGCCAAACGGGACAGAGCACTGAAGCTTTCTTT,CASSQTGQSTEAFF
NA,TRBV7-3,NA,TRBJ2-2,15,TGTGCCAGCAGCCTCCGGCCAGGCCTGTTTCGGGAGCTGTTTTTT,CASSLRPGLFRELFF
NA,TRBV6-5,few,TRBJ1-2,15,TGTGCCAGCAGCGTTGATGACAGGACCTTATGGGGCTACACCTTC,CASSVDDRTLWGYTF
TRBD2,TRBV4-1,NA,TRBJ2-1,19,TGCGCCAGCAGCCAAGCGGGGACTAGCGGGGTGGGCTCCTACAATGAGCAGTTCTTC,CASSQAGTSGVGSYNEQFF
TRBD2,TRBV20-1,once,TRBJ2-2,16,TGCAGTGCTAGGCGTGTGGGACTAGTTTGCACCGGGGAGCTGTTTTTT,CSARRVGLVCTGELFF
TRBD1,TRBV6-2/TRBV6-3,NA,TRBJ2-7,13,TGTGCCACCCTGACAGGGGGAATTTACGAGCAGTACTTC,CATLTGGIYEQYF
NA,TRBV4-3,few,TRBJ1-6,16,TGCGCCAGCAGCCAAGAAACAGGTCCCTATAATTCACCCCTCCACTTT,CASSQETGPYNSPLHF
TRBD1,TRBV29-1,few,TRBJ1-2,12,TGCAGCGCCGGGACAGGGGGTTATGGCTACACCTTC,CSAGTGGYGYTF
NA,TRBV4-2,NA,TRBJ2-5,16,TGTGCCAGCAGCCAAGATTTTTTGGTCAGTATCAATGAGCAGTACTTC,CASSQDFLVSINEQYF